Below are 31 T cell receptor beta chains sequenced from a single sample in a study of circulating tumor DNA in untreated peripheral T-cell lymphoma. Clones were read by immunoSEQ multiplex PCR, and TCRdb kept only the in-frame ones, dropping some. The sample contains some 1,400 clones, around 70% of which appear only once. Material for sequencing was tumor tissue. These receptors came from a human donor with peripheral T-cell lymphoma.

The chain has TRBV19 and TRBJ1-5; D not resolved. Germline CDR1 LNHDA, CDR2 SQIVND (reference sequence). CDR3 length: 20 residues. Trimming shortened V by 5 bases and J by 2 bases, and 28 bases separated the two germline ends. The CDR3 coding sequence is TGTGCCAGTAGTCCCTGGAGGGTGTACTTTGAGTGGATCGGCAATCAGCCCCAGCATTTT. Translated: CASSPWRVYFEWIGNQPQHF.

This clone has just a few counts. This chain uses TRBV19 with TRBJ2-7; D remains ambiguous. The V gene's germline CDR1 is LNHDA and CDR2 SQIVND (reference sequence). Trimming took off 4 bases at V and 4 bases at J, with 11 bases between the two ends. The CDR3 loop spans 13 amino acids. CDR3 nucleotides: TGTGCCAGTAGTACCGACGTCGGGTACGAGCAGTACTTC. Amino acids: CASSTDVGYEQYF.

V is TRBV19 and J is TRBJ2-3; D is perhaps TRBD2 (6 bases). The CDR3 totals 15 residues. Germline values: CDR1 LNHDA, CDR2 SQIVND (reference sequence). Between the trimmed V and J ends, which lost 0 bases and 4 bases, there was a span of 11 bases. The CDR3 region has the DNA TGTGCCAGTAGTATAGAGGGCGGGACGTCAGATACGCAGTATTTT. Protein product: CASSIEGGTSDTQYF.

The rearrangement joins TRBV19 to TRBJ1-1; possible D gene TRBD1, 6 bases. Trimming removed 9 bases at V and 0 bases at J, with 14 bases between. Germline values: CDR1 LNHDA, CDR2 SQIVND (reference sequence). The CDR3 totals 14 residues. The CDR3 nucleotides are TGTGCCAGCACCTACAGGGTGATGAACACTGAAGCTTTCTTT. Translating it yields CASTYRVMNTEAFF.

CDR3 in amino acids: CTSTRVPYEQYF. In DNA form, the CDR3 reads TGTACCAGCACTAGAGTTCCCTACGAGCAGTACTTC. The chain couples TRBV12-5 to TRBJ2-7; TRBD2 might be the D (5 bases). CDR3 length equals 12 residues. The germline V gene encodes CDR1 LGHNT and CDR2 FRNRAP.

This rearrangement joins TRBV6-8 to TRBJ2-1, with 11 nucleotides matching TRBD2. J was trimmed by 4 bases and V by 5 bases; bases with no gene match: 4. The CDR3 length is 15 residues. Germline V gene data show CDR1 as MNHGY and CDR2 as SAAAGT. CDR3 amino acids: CASSDGTSGYNEQFF. CDR3 bases: TGTGCCAGCAGTGACGGGACTAGCGGTTACAATGAGCAGTTCTTC.

The chain carries TRBV11-3 and TRBJ2-5; TRBD2 matches at 7 bases. Germline values: CDR1 SGHNT, CDR2 YENEEA. J was trimmed by 4 bases and V by 3 bases; bases with no gene match: 5. The CDR3 totals 14 residues. CDR3 residues: CASSLSAGAETQYF. The CDR3 DNA sequence: TGTGCCAGCAGCTTGTCGGCGGGAGCAGAGACCCAGTACTTC.

The rearrangement links TRBV6-8 to TRBJ1-3; D not resolved. In germline, CDR1 is MNHGY, CDR2 SAAAGT. Trimming stripped 3 bases from V and 2 bases from J, with 8 bases between. The CDR3 has 14 residues. For the CDR3, the DNA is TGTGCCAGCAGTTATGGAGGAACTGGAAACACCATATATTTT. This encodes CASSYGGTGNTIYF.

On this clone itself: Other nucleotide sequences in the sample specify the same CDR3. V is TRBV18 and J is TRBJ1-1; D gene ambiguous. This CDR3 contains 14 residues. With 6 bases removed from V and 1 base from J, the gap between germline ends came to 12 bases. CDR1 and CDR2 (germline): KGHSH, LQKENI. The CDR3 region has the DNA TGTGCCAGCTCCCCGGGCGGAGAGAACACTGAAGCTTTCTTT. This sequence encodes CASSPGGENTEAFF.

This clone was found a few times. V gene TRBV11-3 combines with J gene TRBJ1-1, with 10 bases fitting TRBD1. This CDR3 has 16 residues. V lost 5 bases, J lost 1 base, and 7 bases stayed unmatched. Germline V gene lookup returns CDR1 SGHNT and CDR2 YENEEA. The CDR3: CASSDRDRGQNTEAFF. CDR3 sequence (DNA): TGTGCCAGCAGCGACCGGGACAGGGGCCAGAACACTGAAGCTTTCTTT. Full variable domain (remainder filled in from reference TRBV11-3 and TRBJ1-1): EAGVVQSPRYKIIEKKQPVAFWCNPISGHNTLYWYLQNLGQGPELLIRYENEEAVDDSQLPKDRFSAERLKGVDSTLKIQPAELGDSAVYLCASSDRDRGQNTEAFFGQGTRLTVV.

The V gene is TRBV11-3, the J gene TRBJ2-7; D may be TRBD1 (5 bases). Trimming pared 5 bases from V and 1 base from J, leaving 18 bases between. Germline V gene sequence: CDR1 SGHNT, CDR2 YENEEA. The CDR3 sequence is 16 residues long. The CDR3 reads CASSPAWGLGSYEQYF. The CDR3 DNA sequence: TGTGCCAGCAGCCCAGCCTGGGGCTTGGGGTCCTACGAGCAGTACTTC.

This chain joins TRBV29-1 and TRBJ1-1; D is uncertain. Germline loops: CDR1 SQVTM, CDR2 ANQGSEA. The V end was cut by 2 bases, the J end by 7 bases, with 14 bases between. The CDR3 consists of 13 residues. DNA for the CDR3: TGCAGCGTTGAATATTTGGGAGCCTATGAAGCTTTCTTT. It codes for CSVEYLGAYEAFF.

The CDR3, as DNA: TGTGCCAGCAGACCCCAGGGGGACTATACATACAATGAGCAGTTCTTC. This gives the protein CASRPQGDYTYNEQFF. The V call is TRBV11-3, the J call TRBJ2-1; D tentatively fits TRBD1 or TRBD2 (7 bases each). This CDR3 is built from 16 residues. Germline lookup yields CDR1 SGHNT and CDR2 YENEEA. Between the trimmed V and J ends, which lost 6 bases and 4 bases, there was a span of 19 bases.

This clone turned up a few times. The rearrangement links TRBV11-3 to TRBJ1-2, with D perhaps matching TRBD1 (6 bases). Trimming shortened V by 3 bases and J by 3 bases, and 11 bases separated the two germline ends. This CDR3 has 14 residues. Germline-derived CDR1 and CDR2 are SGHNT and YENEEA. The CDR3 is CASSLKQGYYGYTF. DNA for the CDR3: TGTGCCAGCAGCTTGAAACAGGGTTACTATGGCTACACCTTC.

This clone was counted only a few times. This chain links TRBV11-3 with TRBJ2-1; possibly TRBD1 for D (5 bases). The V and J ends lost 3 bases and 1 base respectively, with 13 bases between them. The CDR3 contains 16 residues. Looked up from germline, CDR1 is SGHNT and CDR2 is YENEEA. The CDR3 loop is CASSLMLAGSYNEQFF. In nucleotides, the CDR3 is TGTGCCAGCAGCTTGATGTTGGCAGGGTCCTACAATGAGCAGTTCTTC. Drawing the rest from reference TRBV11-3 and TRBJ2-1, the complete variable domain is EAGVVQSPRYKIIEKKQPVAFWCNPISGHNTLYWYLQNLGQGPELLIRYENEEAVDDSQLPKDRFSAERLKGVDSTLKIQPAELGDSAVYLCASSLMLAGSYNEQFFGPGTRLTVL.

This clone was seen a single time. V is TRBV25-1 and J is TRBJ2-6, with TRBD1 as a possible D gene (6 bases). This CDR3 is 17 amino acids long. Germline CDR1 MGHDK, CDR2 SYGVNS. Trimming stripped 4 bases from V and 0 bases from J, with 13 bases between. CDR3 in amino acids: CASSGQGIHSGANVLTF. The CDR3 bases are TGTGCCAGCAGTGGTCAGGGGATACACTCTGGGGCCAACGTCCTGACTTTC.

The chain recombines TRBV6-1 with TRBJ2-5; D unresolved. The germline V gene encodes CDR1 MNHNS and CDR2 SASEGT. The germline V and J ends were trimmed by 1 base and 2 bases, with 5 bases remaining between them. CDR3 size: 13 residues. CDR3: CASSEVGQETQYF. CDR3 coding DNA: TGTGCCAGCAGTGAAGTAGGTCAAGAGACCCAGTACTTC.

The chain has TRBV22-1 and TRBJ2-3; the D call TRBD1 from the table was never checked on the DNA. TRBV22-1 is a known pseudogene. CDR3 size: 14 residues. The CDR3 sequence is CASTDGQTPDTQYF. DNA for the CDR3: TGTGCCAGCACCGATGGACAGACCCCAGATACGCAGTATTTT.

With regard to this clone: The sample carries other DNA sequences with the same CDR3. The chain recombines TRBV19 with TRBJ2-3, with D possibly matching TRBD2 (7 bases). The CDR3 extends over 15 amino acids. Looked up from germline, CDR1 is LNHDA and CDR2 is SQIVND (reference sequence). The germline V and J ends were trimmed by 0 bases and 4 bases, with 11 bases remaining between them. The CDR3 DNA reads as TGTGCCAGTAGTATAGAGGGGGGGCCCGCAGATACGCAGTATTTT. Its translation: CASSIEGGPADTQYF.

DNA for the CDR3: TGTGCCAGCAGTTTCTCCGGCTACTCTGGGGCCAACGTCCTGACTTTC. This codes for CASSFSGYSGANVLTF. The V gene is TRBV28, the J gene TRBJ2-6; no clear D gene. Germline V CDR1 and CDR2: MDHEN, SYDVKM. The CDR3 runs 16 residues. Trimming pared 3 bases from V and 0 bases from J, leaving 9 bases between.

The chain uses TRBV28 and TRBJ2-7; 8 positions agree with TRBD1. Germline values: CDR1 MDHEN, CDR2 SYDVKM. The junction had 6 bases not matched to a gene; V was cut back by 2 bases and J by 3 bases. The CDR3 length is 15 residues. This CDR3 reads CASSLTSGGFYEQYF. In DNA form, the CDR3 reads TGTGCCAGCAGTTTAACTTCAGGGGGCTTCTACGAGCAGTACTTC.

This clone is labeled as large. The chain uses TRBV14 and TRBJ1-5; D gene unclear. The germline CDR1 and CDR2 sequences are SGHDN and FVKESK. V was trimmed by 0 bases and J by 6 bases, leaving 15 bases between them. The CDR3 consists of 16 residues. CDR3 residues: CASSQDLKVLIQPQHF. DNA of the CDR3: TGTGCCAGCAGCCAAGATTTAAAGGTATTGATTCAGCCCCAGCATTTT.

The table lists this clone with a few counts. This likely stems from a read error, as it lies one base from a far larger clone. This chain connects TRBV10-2 to TRBJ2-2, with no clear D. Germline assignment: CDR1 WSHSY and CDR2 SAAADI. This CDR3 has 15 residues. Deletions cut 5 bases from V and 3 bases from J, with 13 bases between. DNA of the CDR3: TGCGCCAGCAGTTACCGGACGGAATACACCGGGGAGCTGTTTTTT. Amino acids: CASSYRTEYTGELFF.

V usage is TRBV6-7 and J usage is TRBJ2-7, with unresolved D. TRBV6-7 counts as an open reading frame of uncertain function. The CDR3 runs to 11 residues. Trimming pared 8 bases from V and 1 base from J, leaving 6 bases between. CDR3: CASGPSYEQYF. CDR3 coding DNA: TGTGCCAGCGGGCCTTCCTACGAGCAGTACTTC.

Note on this clone: Other DNA variants within this sample encode the same CDR3. The J gene is TRBJ2-3, the V gene TRBV19, with D possibly matching TRBD2 (7 bases). Germline-derived CDR1 and CDR2 are LNHDA and SQIVND (reference sequence). V gave up 0 bases and J gave up 6 bases, with 13 bases separating them. The CDR3 consists of 15 residues. The CDR3 here is CASSIEGGPADTQYF. For the CDR3, the DNA is TGTGCCAGTAGTATAGAGGGGGGGCCTGCCGATACGCAGTATTTT.

The rearrangement uses TRBV5-1 and TRBJ2-3; 13 bases match TRBD2. The germline CDR1 and CDR2 sequences are SGHRS and YFSETQ. J was trimmed by 5 bases and V by 2 bases; bases with no gene match: 8. This CDR3 spans 17 amino acids. In DNA form, the CDR3 reads TGCGCCAGCAGCTTTCTAGGGACTAGCGGGACTGGAGATACGCAGTATTTT. This translates into CASSFLGTSGTGDTQYF.

The chain is built from TRBV12-5 and TRBJ2-3, with D possibly matching TRBD2 (6 bases). Germline V gene lookup returns CDR1 LGHNT and CDR2 FRNRAP. There are 16 residues in the CDR3. This CDR3 is CASNLGGPASADTQYF. The CDR3 DNA sequence: TGTGCCAGCAACCTAGGAGGGCCGGCGAGCGCAGATACGCAGTATTTT.

The chain recombines TRBV28 with TRBJ2-4, with D maybe TRBD1 (6 bases). Germline values: CDR1 MDHEN, CDR2 SYDVKM. The CDR3 is made up of 17 amino acids. The V and J ends lost 5 bases and 0 bases respectively, with 17 bases between them. In DNA, the CDR3 is TGTGCCAGCAGTCATTTCAGGGGCCAGGCAGCCAAAAACATTCAGTACTTC. The encoded protein is CASSHFRGQAAKNIQYF.

With regard to this clone: This sample includes further DNA sequences coding for the same CDR3. V gene TRBV6-8 combines with J gene TRBJ1-3, with a weak D call TRBD1 (5 bases). The V end was cut by 2 bases, the J end by 4 bases, with 9 bases between. The germline V gene encodes CDR1 MNHGY and CDR2 SAAAGT. CDR3 size: 14 residues. CDR3 coding DNA: TGTGCCAGCAGTTACGGGGGATCCGGAAACACCATATATTTT. This translates into CASSYGGSGNTIYF.

The chain employs TRBV11-1 and TRBJ1-6; possibly TRBD1 for D (5 bases). The CDR3 extends over 16 amino acids. Looked up from germline, CDR1 is SGHAT and CDR2 is FQDESV (reference sequence). Deletions cut 3 bases from V and 7 bases from J, with 16 bases between. The CDR3 region is CASSFLTGTLNSPLHF. The CDR3 DNA reads TGTGCCAGCAGCTTCCTTACCGGGACCCTCAATTCACCCCTCCACTTT. The variable domain in full, with the rest retrieved from reference TRBV11-1 and TRBJ1-6, is EAEVAQSPRYKITEKSQAVAFWCDPISGHATLYWYRQILGQGPELLVQFQDESVVDDSQLPKDRFSAERLKGVDSTLKIQPAELGDSAMYLCASSFLTGTLNSPLHFGNGTRLTVT.

This clone has a single count. V gene TRBV28 combines with J gene TRBJ1-3, with D possibly matching TRBD1 (6 bases). This CDR3 has 14 residues. The germline V gene encodes CDR1 MDHEN and CDR2 SYDVKM. V was pared by 7 bases and J by 4 bases, with 14 bases between. As DNA, the CDR3 is TGTGCCAGCAAACATCCCGGGACAGGAAACACCATATATTTT. Its translation is CASKHPGTGNTIYF.